Listed below are T cell receptor beta chains from one sample, sequenced in a study of early T cells in non-severe SARS-CoV-2 infection. TCRdb independently ran MiXCR on the 5' RACE reads; one entry per CDR3 protein. The table lists tens of thousands of distinct CDR3 sequences, 7% to 8% of them singletons, with 3% to 4% in the top ten. Material for sequencing was whole blood. All receptors come from an adult who was a healthcare worker with PCR-confirmed SARS-CoV-2 infection or an uninfected control (not recorded which). CDR3s include the opening cysteine and the closing phenylalanine or tryptophan.

V,J,CDR3
TRBV18,TRBJ2-2,CASSPRSGAETGELFF
TRBV14,TRBJ1-1,CASSLLTNTEAFF
TRBV7-9,TRBJ2-1,CASSLGGGANNEQFF
TRBV20-1,TRBJ1-1,CSARGGGARTEAFF
TRBV12-3/TRBV12-4,TRBJ2-7,CASSPGLAGAGEQYF
TRBV7-9,TRBJ2-1,CASSPGTGYDNEQFF
TRBV19,TRBJ2-6,CASSMGNSGANVLTF
TRBV27,TRBJ2-3,CASSLDRGGSTDTQYF
TRBV7-2,TRBJ2-1,CASSLASSVTYNEQFF
TRBV30,TRBJ2-7,CAWSVRELYEQYF
TRBV7-9,TRBJ1-1,CASSARQGASEAFF
TRBV28,TRBJ1-6,CASSRSPRGSSPLHF
TRBV12-3/TRBV12-4,TRBJ2-7,CASSPGVYEQYF
TRBV27,TRBJ2-1,CASSPRIPLGLNEQFF
TRBV7-3,TRBJ2-6,CASSSHGTASSGANVLTF
TRBV29-1,TRBJ2-1,CSVEDRAGVTLITNEQFF
TRBV5-1,TRBJ2-3,CASSLPGSTDTQYF
TRBV6-2/TRBV6-3,TRBJ2-7,CASSFTGPEQYF
TRBV10-3,TRBJ2-7,CATEGQGTYEQYF
TRBV5-1,TRBJ2-2,CASSQQGLDSAGELFF
TRBV6-6,TRBJ1-5,CASALYRSRDQPQHF
TRBV20-1,TRBJ2-3,CSARVASGRNHTQYF
TRBV6-5,TRBJ2-4,CASSSRTGWGNIQYF
TRBV27,TRBJ2-3,CASSLGLPRPTDTQYF
TRBV11-2,TRBJ1-1,CASSLGGPPPFF
TRBV12-3/TRBV12-4,TRBJ2-7,CASSPGERGYEQYF
TRBV6-2/TRBV6-3,TRBJ2-5,CASSYSRLGLAGGETQYF
TRBV7-6,TRBJ2-1,CASSQPGGNPSNEQFF
TRBV28,TRBJ1-1,CASRYSRGLMNTEAFF
TRBV27,TRBJ2-4,CASSSRTGGALAKNIQYF
TRBV20-1,TRBJ1-5,CSARGTQPQHF
TRBV27,TRBJ2-1,CASDNIPPGPHEQFF
TRBV7-6,TRBJ1-3,CASTRGSGNTIYF
TRBV30,TRBJ2-7,CAWSWGASSYEQYF
TRBV20-1,TRBJ2-2,CSASAYGSGDTGELFF
TRBV2,TRBJ1-1,CASSGTEYTEAFF
TRBV5-1,TRBJ2-1,CASSWTGTVNEQFF
TRBV2,TRBJ2-7,CASSENRDGYEQYF
TRBV10-3,TRBJ2-7,CAISEGRQGADEQYF
TRBV11-2,TRBJ1-3,CASSLGAATGNTIYF
TRBV27,TRBJ2-3,CASSLPTGQGSDTQYF
TRBV15,TRBJ1-5,CATSTLGGVNQPQHF
TRBV28,TRBJ1-1,CASRRTDRGDSNTEAFF
TRBV5-6,TRBJ1-2,CASSLGVNYGYTF
TRBV28,TRBJ2-5,CASSVGEGGLQETQYF
TRBV20-1,TRBJ1-5,CSARTISGNQPQHF
TRBV20-1,TRBJ2-3,CSAVQGGVGDTQYF
TRBV18,TRBJ1-1,CASSPTAAGTEAFF
TRBV6-2/TRBV6-3,TRBJ2-2,CASTPPGQGSFHTGELFF
TRBV2,TRBJ2-1,CASGTETYNEQFF
TRBV30,TRBJ1-3,CAWSVRGLSGNTIYF
TRBV6-2/TRBV6-3,TRBJ2-7,CASSYSSYPYEQYF
TRBV18,TRBJ1-2,CASSLDKRAYGYTF
TRBV28,TRBJ2-3,CASSSLRSDTQYF
TRBV15,TRBJ2-7,CATSTRRATRLEQYF